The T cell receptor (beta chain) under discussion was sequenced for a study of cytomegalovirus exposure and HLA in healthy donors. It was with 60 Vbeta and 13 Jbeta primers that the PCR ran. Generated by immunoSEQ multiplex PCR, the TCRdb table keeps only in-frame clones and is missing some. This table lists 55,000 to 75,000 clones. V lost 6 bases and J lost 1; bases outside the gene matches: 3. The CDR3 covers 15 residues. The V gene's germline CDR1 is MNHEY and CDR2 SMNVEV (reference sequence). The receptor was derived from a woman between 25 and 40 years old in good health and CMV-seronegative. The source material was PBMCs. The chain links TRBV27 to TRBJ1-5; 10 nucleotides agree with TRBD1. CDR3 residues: CASRTGQGSNQPQHF. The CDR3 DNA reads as TGTGCCAGCAGGACGGGACAGGGGAGCAATCAGCCCCAGCATTTT.